These 11 T cell receptor beta chains share one sample of origin, sequenced in a study of T-cell memory formation after mild COVID-19. TCRdb passed the 5' RACE reads through MiXCR, listing each CDR3 protein once. Of hundreds of thousands of distinct CDR3 sequences listed, less than 20% are singletons. The sample comprised PBMCs or a T cell subset sorted from them (not recorded which). These receptors all stem from a man between 18 and 29 years old who had mild COVID-19 (a few samples of this study predate the infection). Cell type and time point are not known.

In its sample, this clonotype was seen many times. This rearrangement joins TRBV7-2 to TRBJ1-6; possibly TRBD1 for D (6 bases). The CDR3 runs 13 residues. Between the trimmed V and J ends, which lost 3 bases and 7 bases, there was a span of 7 bases. Germline V gene data show CDR1 as SGHTA and CDR2 as FQGNSA. CDR3 sequence: CASSFQGNSPLHF. CDR3 bases: TGTGCCAGCAGCTTCCAGGGGAATTCACCCCTCCACTTT.

The rearrangement uses TRBV27 and TRBJ2-1; tentatively, D is TRBD1 (5 bases). The CDR3 sequence is 15 residues long. Trimming took 4 bases from V and 1 from J, leaving 11 bases between them. The V gene's germline CDR1 is MNHEY and CDR2 SMNVEV (reference sequence). CDR3 sequence (DNA): TGTGCCAGCAGTTCAAGTCAGGGTTCCTACAATGAGCAGTTCTTC. It yields the protein CASSSSQGSYNEQFF.

This clonotype was recorded many times. J is TRBJ2-7 and V is TRBV18, with unresolved D. The germline gives CDR1 KGHSH, CDR2 LQKENI. The ends were cut back, 2 bases at V and 6 bases at J, with 11 bases in the middle. This CDR3 is built from 13 residues. The CDR3 here is CASSPSPLAEQYV. The CDR3 region has the DNA TGTGCCAGCTCACCAAGCCCCCTTGCCGAGCAGTACGTC.

The chain carries TRBV4-2 and TRBJ1-1; D is ambiguous. The CDR3 length is 12 residues. V was clipped by 1 base and J by 8 bases, with 8 bases between them. The germline V gene has CDR1 LGHNA and CDR2 YNFKEQ. The CDR3 DNA follows: TGTGCCAGCAGCCAAGCCGCCAGGGAAGCTTTCTTT. It specifies CASSQAAREAFF.

This clonotype was counted a few times. V usage is TRBV5-1 and J usage is TRBJ2-1, with D possibly matching TRBD2 (6 bases). Germline lookup yields CDR1 SGHRS and CDR2 YFSETQ. CDR3 length: 15 amino acids. V was trimmed by 4 bases and J by 1 base, leaving 12 bases between them. The chain's CDR3 is CASSGGTGSYNEQFF. Written as DNA, the CDR3 is TGCGCCAGCAGCGGCGGGACTGGATCCTACAATGAGCAGTTCTTC.

This clonotype was counted only a few times. V usage is TRBV6-6 and J usage is TRBJ2-7, with TRBD1 matching 7 bases. The V segment lost 8 bases and the J segment 6 bases; nucleotides outside the gene matches: 7. In germline, CDR1 is MNHNY, CDR2 SVGAGI (reference sequence). CDR3 length: 12 residues. CDR3 region: CASQQGSGEQYV. In nucleotides, the CDR3 is TGTGCCAGCCAACAGGGGTCGGGCGAGCAGTACGTC.

The table lists this clonotype with many counts. The CDR3 sequence is CASSFTEYSYEQYF. The CDR3 DNA reads as TGCGCCAGCAGCTTCACAGAGTACTCCTACGAGCAGTACTTC. The gene calls are TRBV5-1 and TRBJ2-7; D not certain. V was shortened by 2 bases and J by 0 bases, with 9 bases between the two germline ends. Germline CDR1 is SGHRS and CDR2 is YFSETQ. The CDR3 is 14 amino acids.

This chain links TRBV5-4 with TRBJ2-5, with 8 bases fitting TRBD2. The CDR3 spans 16 residues. Germline-derived CDR1 and CDR2 are SGHNT and YYREEE (reference sequence). The J segment lost 5 bases and the V segment lost 1 base, leaving 10 bases of the junction unmatched. This CDR3 reads CASSLWGAGDTETQYF. CDR3 nucleotide sequence: TGTGCCAGCAGCTTGTGGGGAGCGGGGGATACGGAGACCCAGTACTTC.

This clonotype was picked up many times. The V and J genes are TRBV5-1 and TRBJ2-6; D remains ambiguous. CDR3 length: 18 residues. Germline assignment: CDR1 SGHRS and CDR2 YFSETQ. V lost 0 bases, J lost 0 bases, and 13 bases lay in between. CDR3 nucleotides: TGCGCCAGCAGCTTGGCACGGACGATGAGCTCTGGGGCCAACGTCCTGACTTTC. Amino acid sequence: CASSLARTMSSGANVLTF.

This clonotype has a count of ten or more. The chain links TRBV7-2 to TRBJ2-1; 13 nucleotides align to TRBD2. The CDR3 totals 14 residues. Germline V gives CDR1 SGHTA, CDR2 FQGNSA. V trimming: 6 bases; J trimming: 4 bases; junction bases outside the gene matches: 0. CDR3 sequence reads: CASRGLAGYNEQFF. The CDR3 DNA is TGTGCCAGCAGGGGACTAGCGGGGTACAATGAGCAGTTCTTC. The complete variable domain, with remaining parts taken from reference TRBV7-2 and TRBJ2-1, reads GAGVSQSPSNKVTEKGKDVELRCDPISGHTALYWYRQSLGQGLEFLIYFQGNSAPDKSGLPSDRFSAERTGGSVSTLTIQRTQQEDSAVYLCASRGLAGYNEQFFGPGTRLTVL.

This clonotype has a single count. V gene TRBV30 combines with J gene TRBJ2-2; 11 bases are shared with TRBD1. Germline V CDR1 and CDR2: GTSNPN, SVGIG (reference sequence). With V trimmed by 1 base and J by 3 bases, 7 bases remained unmatched. The CDR3 has 17 residues. The CDR3 nucleotides read TGTGCCTGGAGTGGGGGACGGACAGGGGGCGACACCGGGGAGCTGTTTTTT. Protein product: CAWSGGRTGGDTGELFF.